This TCR beta chain comes out of a study of blood T cell repertoires in COVID-19. It was during active infection that Seattle patients were enrolled and then longitudinally followed. Sequenced by immunoSEQ multiplex PCR; TCRdb stores in-frame clones only, minus some. The table includes 360,000 or so clones, roughly nine tenths detected once. The CDR3 totals 16 residues. Germline CDR1 and CDR2: LGHNT and FRNRAP. V lost 7 bases to trimming and J lost 2 bases, with 18 bases between them. This receptor was obtained from a woman aged 55-70 years with COVID-19, enrolled during active disease. The sample consisted of peripheral blood. This chain joins TRBV12-5 and TRBJ1-5; perhaps TRBD1 as D (5 bases). CDR3 bases: TGTGCTAGTGCCCCCCCCGGGGGAAGTGGCAATCAGCCCCAGCATTTT. Translation: CASAPPGGSGNQPQHF. The full variable domain, completed using reference TRBV12-5 and TRBJ1-5, is DARVTQTPRHKVTEMGQEVTMRCQPILGHNTVFWYRQTMMQGLELLAYFRNRAPLDDSGMPKDRFSAEMPDATLATLKIQPSEPRDSAVYFCASAPPGGSGNQPQHFGDGTRLSIL.